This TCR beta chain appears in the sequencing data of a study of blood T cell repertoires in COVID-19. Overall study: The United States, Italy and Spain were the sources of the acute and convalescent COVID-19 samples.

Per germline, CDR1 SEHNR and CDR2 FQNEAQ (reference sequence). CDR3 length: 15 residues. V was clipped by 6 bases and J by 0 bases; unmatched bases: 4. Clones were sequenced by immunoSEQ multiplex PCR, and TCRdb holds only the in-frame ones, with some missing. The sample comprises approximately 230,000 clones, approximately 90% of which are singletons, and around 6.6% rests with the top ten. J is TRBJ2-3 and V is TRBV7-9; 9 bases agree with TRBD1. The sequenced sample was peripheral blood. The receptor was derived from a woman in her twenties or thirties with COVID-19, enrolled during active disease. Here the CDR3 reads CASSLTGGSTDTQYF. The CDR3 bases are TGTGCCAGCAGTTTGACAGGGGGTAGCACAGATACGCAGTATTTT.